The 17 T cell receptor beta chains reported below all come from one sample, sequenced in a study of cytomegalovirus exposure and HLA in healthy donors. PCR involved 60 Vbeta and 13 Jbeta primers. TCRdb's copy holds only in-frame clones and misses some; the assay was immunoSEQ multiplex PCR. The table records fewer than 80,000 clones, roughly 74% of them present only once. The material sequenced was PBMCs. The origin of the receptors is a woman in her thirties or forties in good health and CMV-seropositive.

The chain combines TRBV14 with TRBJ1-4; TRBD1 might be the D (5 bases). Germline loops: CDR1 SGHDN, CDR2 FVKESK. The CDR3 has 12 amino acids. Trimming removed 1 base from V and 12 bases from J, with 9 bases in between. The CDR3 nucleotides read TGTGCCAGCAGCCAAGGGGGCTGGCAACTGTTTTTT. It encodes CASSQGGWQLFF.

This clone is a singleton in its sample. The chain is built from TRBV4-1 and TRBJ1-5; TRBD1 agrees at 10 bases. The junction had 5 bases not matched to a gene; V was cut back by 1 base and J by 2 bases. Germline V gene data show CDR1 as MGHRA and CDR2 as YSYEKL. This CDR3 comprises 17 residues. Here the CDR3 reads CASSQGTGGRRNQPQHF. Written as DNA, the CDR3 is TGCGCCAGCAGCCAAGGGACAGGGGGAAGGCGCAATCAGCCCCAGCATTTT.

A note on this clone: At one of its ends the junction is not consistent with the germline gene, which may arise from a read error. The chain recombines TRBV6-5 with TRBJ2-5; 7 bases fit TRBD1. CDR1 and CDR2 from the germline V gene are MNHEY and SVGAGI. This CDR3 comprises 13 residues. The CDR3 here is CASSPNLGTAPNF. CDR3 in DNA: TGTGCCAGCAGCCCCAACCTCGGGACAGCGCCAAACTTC.

The gene calls are TRBV6-4 and TRBJ2-1; possible D gene TRBD1, 6 bases. Trimming removed 3 bases at V and 6 bases at J, with 21 bases between. Germline V gene lookup returns CDR1 MRHNA and CDR2 SNTAGT. The CDR3 contains 17 residues. Here the CDR3 DNA reads TGTGCCAGCAGTGAGGCGAGGGGGACCCCCGGGGCCAATGAGCAGTTCTTC. It codes for CASSEARGTPGANEQFF.

This clone was recorded a few times. This chain joins TRBV20-1 and TRBJ2-7; D not resolved. V dropped 2 bases and J dropped 5 bases, with 7 bases sitting between them. Germline CDR1 and CDR2: DFQATT and SNEGSKA (reference sequence). CDR3 length: 11 amino acids. The CDR3 DNA reads TGCAGTGCTAGACTAGACCACGAGCAGTACTTC. It translates to CSARLDHEQYF.

The chain is built from TRBV5-5 and TRBJ1-1; TRBD1 matches 8 bases. The CDR3 sequence is 15 residues long. The J segment lost 2 bases and the V segment lost 7 bases, leaving 10 bases of the junction unmatched. Looked up from germline, CDR1 is SGHKS and CDR2 is YYEKEE (reference sequence). CDR3 amino acids: CASAWDRTYNTEAFF. In nucleotides, the CDR3 is TGTGCCAGCGCATGGGACAGGACGTACAACACTGAAGCTTTCTTT.

This clone turned up a few times. The V and J genes are TRBV7-2 and TRBJ2-7; 8 bases are shared with TRBD2. The trim removed 6 bases at V and 0 bases at J, leaving 7 bases unmatched. The V gene's germline CDR1 is SGHTA and CDR2 FQGNSA. The CDR3 is 15 amino acids. CDR3 DNA sequence: TGTGCCAGCAGACCAGCGGGGGTGGCCTCCTACGAGCAGTACTTC. The encoded protein is CASRPAGVASYEQYF.

The chain employs TRBV6-5 and TRBJ2-5; a weak D match, TRBD2 (5 bases). Matching the DNA end better, TRBJ2-7 makes the J call doubtful. This CDR3 is 13 amino acids long. Germline V gene sequence: CDR1 MNHEY, CDR2 SVGAGI. CDR3 in DNA: TGTGCCAGCAGTTGGCCTAGCAAAAACGAGCAGTACTTC. This gives the protein CASSWPSKNEQYF.

As DNA, the CDR3 is TGCGCCAGCTTTCTTGCGGGGGGCGCGGGTGAGCAGTTCTTC. It is translated as CASFLAGGAGEQFF. The chain carries TRBV10-2 and TRBJ2-1; 8 bases fit TRBD2. Germline CDR1 reads WSHSY; CDR2 reads SAAADI. V gave up 8 bases and J gave up 9 bases; unmatched junction bases: 12. This CDR3 spans 14 amino acids.

V is TRBV7-9 and J is TRBJ1-1; D is perhaps TRBD1 (5 bases). This CDR3 contains 13 residues. The ends were cut back, 3 bases at V and 5 bases at J, with 10 bases in the middle. Germline V gene lookup returns CDR1 SEHNR and CDR2 FQNEAQ (reference sequence). The CDR3 DNA reads as TGTGCCAGCAGCTTTGGGGGGGATACTGAAGCTTTCTTT. Translation: CASSFGGDTEAFF.

This clone came up once. This rearrangement joins TRBV30 to TRBJ2-6, with unresolved D. Germline CDR1 and CDR2: GTSNPN and SVGIG (reference sequence). The CDR3 runs to 15 residues. V lost 0 bases, J lost 0 bases, and 6 bases lay in between. The DNA of the CDR3 is TGTGCCTGGAGTGTACTTTTCTCTGGGGCCAACGTCCTGACTTTC. Translating gives CAWSVLFSGANVLTF.

The genes are TRBV19 and TRBJ2-7, with a weak D call TRBD1 (5 bases). The germline V and J ends were trimmed by 6 bases and 2 bases, with 14 bases remaining between them. The CDR3 has 14 residues. Germline V gene sequence: CDR1 LNHDA, CDR2 SQIVND (reference sequence). CDR3 coding DNA: TGTGCCAGTAGGAAGGCAGTACAGGCCTACGAGCAGTACTTC. This gives the protein CASRKAVQAYEQYF.

The gene calls are TRBV5-8 and TRBJ2-2; D not certain. Looked up from germline, CDR1 is SGHTS and CDR2 is YDEGEE. V was clipped by 3 bases and J by 4 bases, with 10 bases between them. This CDR3 has 14 residues. The CDR3 DNA sequence: TGTGCCAGCAGCTCTTTTCTGGCCACCGGGGAGCTGTTTTTT. Its translation: CASSSFLATGELFF.

This chain links TRBV6-1 with TRBJ2-2; D not certain. Germline V gene sequence: CDR1 MNHNS, CDR2 SASEGT. This CDR3 has 13 residues. The V end was cut by 1 base, the J end by 4 bases, with 4 bases between. The CDR3 region has the DNA TGTGCCAGCAGTGAAGTCTTCACCGGGGAGCTGTTTTTT. The encoded protein is CASSEVFTGELFF.

The genes are TRBV5-1 and TRBJ2-2, with D hard to call. In germline, CDR1 is SGHRS, CDR2 YFSETQ. The V end was cut by 0 bases, the J end by 3 bases, with 6 bases between. CDR3 length: 14 residues. The CDR3 nucleotides read TGCGCCAGCAGCTTGGACACCGACACCGGGGAGCTGTTTTTT. This gives the protein CASSLDTDTGELFF.

This clone was found once. At one of its ends the junction is not consistent with the germline gene, which may arise from a read error. The chain joins TRBV7-9 to TRBJ2-5, with a possible D match to TRBD2 (5 bases). This CDR3 region has 16 residues. CDR1 and CDR2 from the germline V gene are SEHNR and FQNEAQ (reference sequence). CDR3 nucleotide sequence: TGTTCCAGCAGCTTAGTAGCGAGGACCAGTCAAGAGACCCAGTACTTC. Encoded protein: CSSSLVARTSQETQYF.

This rearrangement joins TRBV6-4 to TRBJ2-1, with D possibly matching TRBD1 (5 bases). Trimming pared 0 bases from V and 7 bases from J, leaving 7 bases between. Germline lookup yields CDR1 MRHNA and CDR2 SNTAGT. This CDR3 has 13 amino acids. CDR3 nucleotides: TGTGCCAGCAGTGACTCGACAGCAAATGAGCAGTTCTTC. This codes for CASSDSTANEQFF.